The TCR beta chain described here comes from a study of graft-versus-host responses after intestinal transplantation. Notes on the study in general: Some GvH clones were seen earlier in gut or blood, suggesting intestinal origin.

The method was immunoSEQ multiplex PCR; TCRdb's version includes in-frame clones alone and lacks a portion of them. This sample has approximately 90,000 clones, with just under 95% found just once. The CDR3 contains 14 residues. Germline CDR1 SGHRS, CDR2 YFSETQ. Trimming took off 1 base at V and 5 bases at J, with 10 bases between the two ends. To note about this clone: Antigen unknown.

This specimen was unstimulated CD8+ T cells sorted from spleen or lymph node cells, taken before transplant. The V and J genes are TRBV5-1 and TRBJ2-1; tentatively, D is TRBD1 (6 bases). The TCR originated in a human donor who was the organ donor for an intestinal transplant. The CDR3 here is CASSLITGNNEQFF. The CDR3 nucleotides read TGCGCCAGCAGCTTGATTACAGGGAACAATGAGCAGTTCTTC.